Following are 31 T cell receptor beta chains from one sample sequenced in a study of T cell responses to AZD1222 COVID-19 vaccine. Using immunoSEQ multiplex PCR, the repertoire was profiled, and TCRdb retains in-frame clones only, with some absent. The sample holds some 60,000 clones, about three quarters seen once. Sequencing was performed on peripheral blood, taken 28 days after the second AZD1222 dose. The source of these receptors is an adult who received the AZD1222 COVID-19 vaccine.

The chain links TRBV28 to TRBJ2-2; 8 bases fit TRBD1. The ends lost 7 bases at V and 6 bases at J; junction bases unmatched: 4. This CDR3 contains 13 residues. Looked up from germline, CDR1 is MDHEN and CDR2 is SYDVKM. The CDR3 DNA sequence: TGTGCCAGCAAGACAGGGGACGCCGGGGAGCTGTTTTTT. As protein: CASKTGDAGELFF.

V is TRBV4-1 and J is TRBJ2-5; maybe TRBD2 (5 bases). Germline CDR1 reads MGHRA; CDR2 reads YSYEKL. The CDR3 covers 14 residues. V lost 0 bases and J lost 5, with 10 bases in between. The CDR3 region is CASSQELGVETQYF. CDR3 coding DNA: TGCGCCAGCAGCCAAGAACTGGGAGTGGAGACCCAGTACTTC.

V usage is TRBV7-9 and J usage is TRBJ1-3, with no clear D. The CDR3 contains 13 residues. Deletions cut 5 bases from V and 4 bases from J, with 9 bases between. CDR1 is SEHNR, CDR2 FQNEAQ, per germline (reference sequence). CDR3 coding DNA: TGTGCCAGCAGCCAAGGCTTCGGAAACACCATATATTTT. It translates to CASSQGFGNTIYF.

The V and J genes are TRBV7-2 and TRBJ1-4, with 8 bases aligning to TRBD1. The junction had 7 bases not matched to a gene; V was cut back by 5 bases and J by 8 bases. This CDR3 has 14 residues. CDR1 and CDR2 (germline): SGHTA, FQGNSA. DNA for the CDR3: TGTGCCAGCAGCCGTAGACAGGGGCCGGAAAAACTGTTTTTT. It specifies CASSRRQGPEKLFF.

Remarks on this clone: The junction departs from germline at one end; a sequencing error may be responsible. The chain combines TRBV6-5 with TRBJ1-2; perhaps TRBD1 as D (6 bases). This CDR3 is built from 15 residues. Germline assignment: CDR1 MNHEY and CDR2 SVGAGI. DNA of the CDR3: TGTGCCAGCAGGTACTTTGACAGGCCGGATCATGGCTACACCTTC. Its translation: CASRYFDRPDHGYTF.

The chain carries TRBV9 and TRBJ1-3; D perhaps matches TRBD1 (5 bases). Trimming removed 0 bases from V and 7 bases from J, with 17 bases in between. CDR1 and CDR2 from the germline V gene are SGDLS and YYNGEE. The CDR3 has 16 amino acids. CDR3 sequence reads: CASSVGQPRGMNTIYF. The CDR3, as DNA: TGTGCCAGCAGCGTAGGACAGCCTAGGGGAATGAACACCATATATTTT.

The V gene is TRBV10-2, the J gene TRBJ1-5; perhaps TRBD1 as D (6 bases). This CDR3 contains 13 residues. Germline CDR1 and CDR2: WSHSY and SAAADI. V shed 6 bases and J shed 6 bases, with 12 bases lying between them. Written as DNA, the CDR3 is TGCGCCAGCAGCAGCTTACAGGGTCAGCCCCAGCATTTT. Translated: CASSSLQGQPQHF.

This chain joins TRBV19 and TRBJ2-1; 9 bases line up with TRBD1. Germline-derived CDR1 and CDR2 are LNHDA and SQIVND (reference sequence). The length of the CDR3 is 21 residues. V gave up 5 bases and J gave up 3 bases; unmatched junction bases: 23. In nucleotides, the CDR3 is TGTGCCAGTAGTTCCTTCCCGGGACAGGGACCCCAACCCGTAAACTACAATGAGCAGTTCTTC. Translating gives CASSSFPGQGPQPVNYNEQFF.

DNA of the CDR3: TGTGCCAGCAGTTTATGGGCCTTCACTGAAGCTTTCTTT. This translates into CASSLWAFTEAFF. V gene TRBV28 combines with J gene TRBJ1-1; D is unclear. This CDR3 has 13 amino acids. Germline V lookup: CDR1 MDHEN, CDR2 SYDVKM. The V end was cut by 0 bases, the J end by 4 bases, with 6 bases between.

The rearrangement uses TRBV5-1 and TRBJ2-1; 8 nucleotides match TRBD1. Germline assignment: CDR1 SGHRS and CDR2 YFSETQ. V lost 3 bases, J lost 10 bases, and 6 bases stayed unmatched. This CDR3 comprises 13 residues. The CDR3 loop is CASSSRTGNEQFF. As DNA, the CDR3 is TGCGCCAGCAGCTCCCGGACAGGGAACGAGCAGTTCTTC. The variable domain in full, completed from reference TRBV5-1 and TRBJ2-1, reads KAGVTQTPRYLIKTRGQQVTLSCSPISGHRSVSWYQQTPGQGLQFLFEYFSETQRNKGNFPGRFSGRQFSNSRSEMNVSTLELGDSALYLCASSSRTGNEQFFGPGTRLTVL.

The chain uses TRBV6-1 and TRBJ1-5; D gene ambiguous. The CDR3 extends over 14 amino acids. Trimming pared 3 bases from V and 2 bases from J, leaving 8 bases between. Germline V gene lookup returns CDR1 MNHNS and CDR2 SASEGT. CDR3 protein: CASSDIPGNQPQHF. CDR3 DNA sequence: TGTGCCAGCAGTGACATCCCGGGCAATCAGCCCCAGCATTTT.

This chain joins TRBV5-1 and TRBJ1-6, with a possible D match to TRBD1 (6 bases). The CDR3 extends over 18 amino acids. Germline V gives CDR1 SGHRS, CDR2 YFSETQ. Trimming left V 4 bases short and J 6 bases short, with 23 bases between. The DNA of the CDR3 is TGCGCCAGCAGCCGCGGAAACCTTGTTGACAGGACTAATTCACCCCTCCACTTT. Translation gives CASSRGNLVDRTNSPLHF. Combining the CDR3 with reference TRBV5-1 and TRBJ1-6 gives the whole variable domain KAGVTQTPRYLIKTRGQQVTLSCSPISGHRSVSWYQQTPGQGLQFLFEYFSETQRNKGNFPGRFSGRQFSNSRSEMNVSTLELGDSALYLCASSRGNLVDRTNSPLHFGNGTRLTVT.

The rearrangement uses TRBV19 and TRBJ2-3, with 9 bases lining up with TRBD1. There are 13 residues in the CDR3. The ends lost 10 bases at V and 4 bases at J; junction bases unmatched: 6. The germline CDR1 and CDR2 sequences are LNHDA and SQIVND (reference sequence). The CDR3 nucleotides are TGTGCCACCGCCGGACAGGGGCCAGATACGCAGTATTTT. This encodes CATAGQGPDTQYF.

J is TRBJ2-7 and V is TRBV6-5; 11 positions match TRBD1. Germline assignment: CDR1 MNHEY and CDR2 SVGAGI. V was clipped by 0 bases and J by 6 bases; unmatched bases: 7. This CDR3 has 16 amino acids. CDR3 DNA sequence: TGTGCCAGCAGTTACTCGAGTGGGACAGGGGGGGGCGAGCAGTACTTC. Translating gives CASSYSSGTGGGEQYF.

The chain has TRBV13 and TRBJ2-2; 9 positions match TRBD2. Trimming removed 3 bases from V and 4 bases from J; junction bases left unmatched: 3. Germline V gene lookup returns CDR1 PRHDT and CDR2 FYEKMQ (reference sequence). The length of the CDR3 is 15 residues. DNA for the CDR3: TGTGCCAGCAGCTTCCGAGCGGGGGGCACCGGGGAGCTGTTTTTT. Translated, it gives CASSFRAGGTGELFF.

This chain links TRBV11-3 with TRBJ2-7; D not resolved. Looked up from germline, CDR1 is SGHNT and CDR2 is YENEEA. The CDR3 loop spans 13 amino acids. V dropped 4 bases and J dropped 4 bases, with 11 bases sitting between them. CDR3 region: CASSSGLQYEQYF. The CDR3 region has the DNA TGTGCCAGCAGCTCTGGGTTGCAATACGAGCAGTACTTC.

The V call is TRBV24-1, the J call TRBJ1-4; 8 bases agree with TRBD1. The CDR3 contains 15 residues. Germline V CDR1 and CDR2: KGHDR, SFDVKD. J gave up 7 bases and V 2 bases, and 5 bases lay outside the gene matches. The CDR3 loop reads CATSDSSQGVEKLFF. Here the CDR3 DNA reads TGTGCCACCAGTGATTCCTCACAGGGGGTTGAAAAACTGTTTTTT.

The CDR3, as DNA: TGCGCCAGCAGTCAATCCCGGGACGGGAGAAACTATGGCTACACCTTC. Protein sequence: CASSQSRDGRNYGYTF. The genes are TRBV23-1 and TRBJ1-2; possibly TRBD1 for D (5 bases). TRBV23-1 is classed as an ORF, of uncertain function. Deletions cut 0 bases from V and 2 bases from J, with 13 bases between. The CDR3 has 16 residues.

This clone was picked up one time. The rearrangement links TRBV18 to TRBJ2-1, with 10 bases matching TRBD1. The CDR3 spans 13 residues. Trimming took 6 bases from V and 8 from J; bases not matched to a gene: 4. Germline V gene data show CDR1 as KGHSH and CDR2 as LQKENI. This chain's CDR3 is CASSRTGGHEQFF. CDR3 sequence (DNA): TGTGCCAGCTCGCGGACAGGGGGGCATGAGCAGTTCTTC.

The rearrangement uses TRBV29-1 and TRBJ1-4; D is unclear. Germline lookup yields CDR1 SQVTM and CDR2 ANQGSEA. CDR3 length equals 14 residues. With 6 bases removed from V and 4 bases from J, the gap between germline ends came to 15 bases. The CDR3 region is CSVAGGSFNEKLFF. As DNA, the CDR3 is TGCAGCGTCGCCGGAGGTAGTTTTAATGAAAAACTGTTTTTT. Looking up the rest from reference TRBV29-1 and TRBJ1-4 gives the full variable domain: SAVISQKPSRDICQRGTSLTIQCQVDSQVTMMFWYRQQPGQSLTLIATANQGSEATYESGFVIDKFPISRPNLTFSTLTVSNMSPEDSSIYLCSVAGGSFNEKLFFGSGTQLSVL.

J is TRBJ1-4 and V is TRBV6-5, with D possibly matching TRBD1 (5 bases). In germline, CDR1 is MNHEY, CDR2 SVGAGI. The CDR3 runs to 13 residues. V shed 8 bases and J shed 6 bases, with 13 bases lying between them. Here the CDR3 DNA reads TGTGCCAGCGGACGGCTGGGGGATGAAAAACTGTTTTTT. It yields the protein CASGRLGDEKLFF.

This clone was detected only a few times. CDR3 region: CASSAGTSGGTYTQYF. DNA of the CDR3: TGTGCCAGCAGCGCTGGGACTAGCGGGGGGACCTATACGCAGTATTTT. V is TRBV9 and J is TRBJ2-3; 15 bases match TRBD2. Looked up from germline, CDR1 is SGDLS and CDR2 is YYNGEE. The V and J ends lost 3 bases and 7 bases, in that order; junction bases with no gene match: 6. This CDR3 has 16 residues.

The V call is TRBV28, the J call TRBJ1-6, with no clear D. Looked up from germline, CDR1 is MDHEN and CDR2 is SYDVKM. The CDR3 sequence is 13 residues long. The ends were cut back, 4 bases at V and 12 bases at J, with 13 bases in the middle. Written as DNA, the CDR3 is TGTGCCAGCAGTTCTCGAACGGTGGGACCCCTCCACTTT. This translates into CASSSRTVGPLHF.

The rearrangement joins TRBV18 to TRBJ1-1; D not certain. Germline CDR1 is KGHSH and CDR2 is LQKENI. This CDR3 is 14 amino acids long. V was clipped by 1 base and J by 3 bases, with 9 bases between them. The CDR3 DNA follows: TGTGCCAGCTCACCACAGGGTGGGGACACTGAAGCTTTCTTT. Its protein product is CASSPQGGDTEAFF.

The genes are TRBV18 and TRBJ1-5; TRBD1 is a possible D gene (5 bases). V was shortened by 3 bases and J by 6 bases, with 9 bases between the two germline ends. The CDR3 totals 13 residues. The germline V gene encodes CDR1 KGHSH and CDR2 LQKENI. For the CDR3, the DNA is TGTGCCAGCTCACCCCCGGGGGGTCAGCCCCAGCATTTT. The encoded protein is CASSPPGGQPQHF.

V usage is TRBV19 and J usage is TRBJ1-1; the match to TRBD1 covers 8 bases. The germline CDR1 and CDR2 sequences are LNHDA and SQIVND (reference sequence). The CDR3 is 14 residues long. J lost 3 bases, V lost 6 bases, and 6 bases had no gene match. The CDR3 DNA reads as TGTGCCAGTAGGCTCTTGACAGGGGACACTGAAGCTTTCTTT. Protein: CASRLLTGDTEAFF.

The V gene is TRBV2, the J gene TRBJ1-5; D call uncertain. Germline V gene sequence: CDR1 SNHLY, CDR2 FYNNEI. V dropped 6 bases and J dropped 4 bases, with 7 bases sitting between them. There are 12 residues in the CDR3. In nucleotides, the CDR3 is TGTGCCAGCAGCGGAGGGAATCAGCCCCAGCATTTT. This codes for CASSGGNQPQHF.

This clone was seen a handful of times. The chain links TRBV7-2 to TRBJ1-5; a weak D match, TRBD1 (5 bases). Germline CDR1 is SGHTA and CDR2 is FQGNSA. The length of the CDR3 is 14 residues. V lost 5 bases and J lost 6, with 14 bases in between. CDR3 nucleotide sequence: TGTGCCAGCAGCCACGGAGGGGAAGGTCAGCCCCAGCATTTT. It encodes CASSHGGEGQPQHF. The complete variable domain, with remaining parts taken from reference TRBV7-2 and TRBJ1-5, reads GAGVSQSPSNKVTEKGKDVELRCDPISGHTALYWYRQSLGQGLEFLIYFQGNSAPDKSGLPSDRFSAERTGGSVSTLTIQRTQQEDSAVYLCASSHGGEGQPQHFGDGTRLSIL.

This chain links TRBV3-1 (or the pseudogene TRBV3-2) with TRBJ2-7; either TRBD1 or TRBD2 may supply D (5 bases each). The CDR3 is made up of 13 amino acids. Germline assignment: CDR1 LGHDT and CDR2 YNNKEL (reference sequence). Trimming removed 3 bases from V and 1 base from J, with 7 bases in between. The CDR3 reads CASSQGESYEQYF. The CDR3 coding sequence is TGTGCCAGCAGCCAGGGGGAGTCCTACGAGCAGTACTTC.

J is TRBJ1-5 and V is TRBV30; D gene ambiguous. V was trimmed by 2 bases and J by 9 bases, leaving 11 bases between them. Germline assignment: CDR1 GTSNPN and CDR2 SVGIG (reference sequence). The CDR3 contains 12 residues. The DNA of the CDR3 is TGTGCCTGGAGTCCCTCTACGGGGCCCCAGCATTTT. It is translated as CAWSPSTGPQHF.

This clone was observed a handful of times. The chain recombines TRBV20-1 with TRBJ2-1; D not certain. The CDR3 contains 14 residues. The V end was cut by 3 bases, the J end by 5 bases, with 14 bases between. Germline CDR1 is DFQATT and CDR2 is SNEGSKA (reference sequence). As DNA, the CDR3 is TGCAGTGCTAGTTACAGCCGAAGGAACAATGAGCAGTTCTTC. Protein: CSASYSRRNNEQFF.